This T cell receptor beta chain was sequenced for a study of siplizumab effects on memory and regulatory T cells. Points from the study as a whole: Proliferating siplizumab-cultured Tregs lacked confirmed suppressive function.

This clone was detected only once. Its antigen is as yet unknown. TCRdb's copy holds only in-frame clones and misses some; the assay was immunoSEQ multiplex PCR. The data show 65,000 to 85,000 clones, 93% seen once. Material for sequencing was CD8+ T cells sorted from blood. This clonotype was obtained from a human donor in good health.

This chain's CDR3 is CASGGIHEQYF. DNA of the CDR3: TGTGCCAGTGGGGGGATCCACGAGCAGTACTTC. The V and J genes are TRBV19 and TRBJ2-7, with D possibly being TRBD2 (6 bases). Between the trimmed V and J ends, which lost 8 bases and 5 bases, there was a span of 10 bases. Germline V lookup: CDR1 LNHDA, CDR2 SQIVND (reference sequence). CDR3 size: 11 residues.